These 22 T cell receptor beta chains were sequenced from one sample in a study of T cells after yellow fever vaccination. One entry per CDR3 protein, called by TCRdb with MiXCR from the 5' RACE reads. The profile shows about 350,000 distinct CDR3 sequences, about 7.8% of them singletons. Material: PBMCs, obtained about 41 days after the first yellow fever vaccination. The source is a man in his late teens or twenties who received the YFV17D yellow fever vaccine.

The genes are TRBV7-9 and TRBJ2-7; a possible D gene is TRBD1 (6 bases). The germline V and J ends were trimmed by 4 bases and 5 bases, with 12 bases remaining between them. The length of the CDR3 is 13 residues. The germline V gene encodes CDR1 SEHNR and CDR2 FQNEAQ (reference sequence). The CDR3 bases are TGTGCCAGCAGCTCCACAGGGAGAAACGAGCAGTACGTC. Protein: CASSSTGRNEQYV.

This sequence joins TRBV21-1 and TRBJ2-3; TRBD2 is taken as the D call from the table, unchecked against the DNA. TRBV21-1 is an annotated pseudogene. This CDR3 is 14 amino acids long. The CDR3 spells CASSNGGGGDTQYF. CDR3 DNA: TGTGCCAGCAGCAACGGTGGGGGAGGAGATACGCAGTATTTT.

The V call is TRBV4-3, the J call TRBJ2-3; D not certain. The CDR3 is 12 amino acids. V gave up 2 bases and J gave up 5 bases, with 5 bases separating them. The germline V gene encodes CDR1 LGHNA and CDR2 YSLEER. The CDR3 loop reads CASSQFGDTQYF. CDR3 DNA sequence: TGCGCCAGCAGCCAATTTGGAGATACGCAGTATTTT.

V usage is TRBV7-2 and J usage is TRBJ2-3; 14 bases fit TRBD2. The J segment lost 2 bases and the V segment lost 0 bases, leaving 4 bases of the junction unmatched. CDR1 SGHTA and CDR2 FQGNSA come from the germline V gene. The CDR3 contains 18 residues. The CDR3 sequence: CASSLARTSGGHTDTQYF. DNA of the CDR3: TGTGCCAGCAGCTTAGCCCGGACTAGCGGGGGGCACACAGATACGCAGTATTTT.

This clonotype has more than one count but fewer than ten. V and J are TRBV7-8 and TRBJ2-4; no firm D call. The germline V gene has CDR1 SGHVS and CDR2 FQNEAQ. Trimming stripped 7 bases from V and 8 bases from J, with 18 bases between. The length of the CDR3 is 14 residues. As DNA, the CDR3 is TGTGCCAGCACCACACGGTCGGCCTGGGACATTCAGTACTTC. It codes for CASTTRSAWDIQYF.

Ten or more counts support this clonotype. This sequence joins TRBV7-9 and TRBJ1-5; D is uncertain. CDR1 is SEHNR and CDR2 is FQNEAQ in the germline V gene (reference sequence). The CDR3 contains 13 residues. V lost 4 bases, J lost 11 bases, and 15 bases lay in between. CDR3 nucleotides: TGTGCCAGCAGCTCGGGGTGGGAGTTGGCCCAGCATTTT. It yields the protein CASSSGWELAQHF.

This clonotype was counted at least ten times. This chain links TRBV5-1 with TRBJ2-5; no firm D call. The CDR3 runs 14 residues. Per the germline V gene, CDR1 is SGHRS and CDR2 is YFSETQ. V was cut by 0 bases and J by 0 bases, with 6 bases left in between. The CDR3 region has the DNA TGCGCCAGCAGCTTGGGAGTCGACCAAGAGACCCAGTACTTC. This sequence encodes CASSLGVDQETQYF.

This clonotype was seen at least ten times. The CDR3 DNA reads TGTGCCAGCAGCCAGGGTCGAGGGACTACTAGCGGGGGGGCCGCAGATACGCAGTATTTT. Its translation is CASSQGRGTTSGGAADTQYF. The chain is built from TRBV3-1 and TRBJ2-3; 13 bases are a match to TRBD2. Trimming cost V 3 bases and J 4 bases; bases outside gene matches: 16. The CDR3 loop spans 20 amino acids. The germline V gene has CDR1 LGHDT and CDR2 YNNKEL (reference sequence).

This clonotype was seen more than once but under ten times. The V call is TRBV27, the J call TRBJ1-2; D gene ambiguous. Germline CDR1 is MNHEY and CDR2 is SMNVEV (reference sequence). CDR3 size: 15 residues. Trimming removed 2 bases from V and 5 bases from J, with 15 bases in between. In DNA form, the CDR3 reads TGTGCCAGCAGTTTAGGTAACACCGACATATATGGCTACACCTTC. Translation: CASSLGNTDIYGYTF.

This clonotype was recorded a few times. The chain combines TRBV3-1 with TRBJ2-6, with D hard to call. Germline-derived CDR1 and CDR2 are LGHDT and YNNKEL (reference sequence). CDR3 length: 15 amino acids. Trimming took 4 bases from V and 4 from J, leaving 11 bases between them. CDR3 DNA: TGTGCCAGCAGCCCCCGGGTTACCGGGGCCAACGTCCTGACTTTC. Translating gives CASSPRVTGANVLTF.

The chain employs TRBV6-1 and TRBJ2-3; TRBD1 aligns across 8 bases. This CDR3 region has 14 residues. With 6 bases clipped from V and 3 bases from J, the junction kept 5 bases outside the gene matches. The germline CDR1 and CDR2 sequences are MNHNS and SASEGT. CDR3 bases: TGTGCCAGCAGGGGACAGGACGGTACAGATACGCAGTATTTT. The encoded protein is CASRGQDGTDTQYF.

The sample holds a few counts of this clonotype. V is TRBV10-3 and J is TRBJ2-7, with 9 bases identical to TRBD1. This CDR3 is built from 13 residues. J gave up 6 bases and V 3 bases, and 3 bases lay outside the gene matches. Germline-derived CDR1 and CDR2 are ENHRY and SYGVKD. In nucleotides, the CDR3 is TGTGCCATCAGTGACCTGACAGGGGGCGAGCAGTACTTC. Its translation is CAISDLTGGEQYF.

About this clonotype itself: Mismatch with germline at one junction end may stem from a read error. The chain couples TRBV20-1 to TRBJ2-5; 10 bases align to TRBD2. Germline loops: CDR1 DFQATT, CDR2 SNEGSKA (reference sequence). The CDR3 consists of 14 residues. The CDR3 sequence: CSASWTSGQETQHF. The CDR3 DNA is TGCAGTGCTAGTTGGACTAGCGGACAAGAGACCCAGCACTTC.

The gene calls are TRBV29-1 and TRBJ1-1; D ambiguous. The CDR3 length is 12 residues. CDR1 and CDR2 from the germline V gene are SQVTM and ANQGSEA. With 7 bases removed from V and 5 bases from J, the gap between germline ends came to 14 bases. The CDR3 coding sequence is TGCAGCGCCAGTAAAGCGAATACTGAAGCTTTCTTT. Residues: CSASKANTEAFF.

The rearrangement uses TRBV15 and TRBJ1-1; D is undetermined. The V and J ends lost 6 bases and 5 bases respectively, with 7 bases between them. Germline CDR1 reads LNHNV; CDR2 reads YYDKDF (reference sequence). The CDR3 covers 11 residues. CDR3 DNA sequence: TGTGCCACCAGTTTAGGGACTGAAGCTTTCTTT. Protein product: CATSLGTEAFF.

This clonotype was counted at least ten times. This sequence joins TRBV12-3 or TRBV12-4 and TRBJ1-1, with D maybe TRBD1 (6 bases). The CDR3 length is 12 residues. V shed 8 bases and J shed 7 bases, with 14 bases lying between them. The CDR3 nucleotides are TGTGCCAGCTCCCCCGGAGGGGGTGAAGCTTTCTTT. The encoded protein is CASSPGGGEAFF.

J is TRBJ2-6 and V is TRBV7-9; D uncertain. Deletions cut 4 bases from V and 0 bases from J, with 4 bases between. CDR3 length: 14 amino acids. Germline V gene data show CDR1 as SEHNR and CDR2 as FQNEAQ (reference sequence). The CDR3 DNA reads as TGTGCCAGCAGCTGGCCCTCTGGGGCCAACGTCCTGACTTTC. Protein sequence: CASSWPSGANVLTF.

This clonotype was seen only a few times. The V call is TRBV9, the J call TRBJ2-3; the match to TRBD2 covers 11 bases. CDR3 size: 18 residues. Per the germline V gene, CDR1 is SGDLS and CDR2 is YYNGEE. V shed 0 bases and J 6 bases; nucleotides not matched to a gene: 12. CDR3 sequence: CASSVVGVSGGGPDTQYF. CDR3 nucleotides: TGTGCCAGCAGCGTAGTTGGGGTTAGCGGGGGGGGGCCGGATACGCAGTATTTT.

This clonotype was seen only a few times. The gene calls are TRBV5-1 and TRBJ2-3, with 10 bases lining up with TRBD1. Germline V gene sequence: CDR1 SGHRS, CDR2 YFSETQ. This CDR3 comprises 14 residues. V lost 4 bases and J lost 5; bases outside the gene matches: 4. CDR3 region: CASSRGQGKDTQYF. CDR3 DNA sequence: TGCGCCAGCAGCCGGGGACAGGGGAAAGATACGCAGTATTTT. The full variable domain, with the rest looked up from reference TRBV5-1 and TRBJ2-3, is KAGVTQTPRYLIKTRGQQVTLSCSPISGHRSVSWYQQTPGQGLQFLFEYFSETQRNKGNFPGRFSGRQFSNSRSEMNVSTLELGDSALYLCASSRGQGKDTQYFGPGTRLTVL.

The sample holds a few counts of this clonotype. The chain couples TRBV6-5 to TRBJ1-1; unclear D gene. The germline gives CDR1 MNHEY, CDR2 SVGAGI. Between the trimmed V and J ends, which lost 3 bases and 1 base, there was a span of 12 bases. The CDR3 has 15 residues. CDR3 region: CASSYSAGPNTEAFF. DNA for the CDR3: TGTGCCAGCAGTTATTCTGCAGGCCCGAACACTGAAGCTTTCTTT.

This clonotype has at least ten counts. V gene TRBV5-1 combines with J gene TRBJ2-1, with TRBD2 matching over 7 bases. In germline, CDR1 is SGHRS, CDR2 YFSETQ. V lost 4 bases, J lost 1 base, and 5 bases stayed unmatched. This CDR3 has 15 amino acids. CDR3 sequence: CASSPGGESYNEQFF. CDR3 nucleotides: TGCGCCAGCAGCCCGGGGGGAGAGTCCTACAATGAGCAGTTCTTC.

This clonotype was seen more than once but under ten times. The CDR3 DNA reads TGTGCTAGTGGTTTGGACTTCCCGTACAGCGGGGCGACCCAGTACTTC. Translated: CASGLDFPYSGATQYF. This chain links TRBV12-5 with TRBJ2-5; 7 nucleotides line up with TRBD2. Germline values: CDR1 LGHNT, CDR2 FRNRAP. After removal of 1 base from V and 7 bases from J, the junction contained 12 bases not matched to a gene. CDR3 length equals 16 residues.